The clone carrying this TCR beta chain was found once. Its antigen is still unknown. The entry originates in a study of blood T cells in healthy people across ages. General observations from the study: Estimates drawn from one million T cells were deemed to understate diversity. There were more naive CD4+ cells and higher diversity in long-lived donors than in aged donors.

Aged about 6 to 90, donors were systemically healthy Caucasians from Russia. A second PCR of 7 to 11 cycles used a sample-barcoded 5' primer and a J-beta primer mix. Every cDNA was tagged by a template-switch adaptor with 12 random nucleotides. TCRdb reprocessed the 5' RACE reads with MiXCR, giving one entry per CDR3 protein. The sample has hundreds of thousands of distinct CDR3 sequences; roughly half are singletons. From germline, CDR1 is SQVTM and CDR2 ANQGSEA. The CDR3 extends over 12 amino acids. The chain uses TRBV29-1 and TRBJ2-5; tentatively, D is TRBD1 or TRBD2 (6 bases each). The source of this sequence is a woman aged 80 or older in good health. Sequences were obtained from blood. As DNA, the CDR3 is TGCAGTGGAGGGGGAGGCAAAGAGACCCAGTACTTC. Protein: CSGGGGKETQYF.